What follows is one T cell receptor beta chain and its context. Its cognate antigen is unknown. The CDR3 sequence is 14 residues long. The trim removed 6 bases at V and 3 bases at J, leaving 7 bases unmatched. Germline V CDR1 and CDR2: MDHEN, SYDVKM. This sample was taken from a study of early T cells in non-severe SARS-CoV-2 infection. About the research overall: The sequenced material was bulk RNA from unsorted whole blood, and its chains were unpaired. General study points: Private and CD4 specificities were missed by VDJdb matching, which favored anti-spike CD8 responses.

Tagging with unique molecular identifiers was applied to individual cDNA molecules. TCRdb re-called the 5' RACE reads with MiXCR, one entry per CDR3 protein. The sample consists of some 25,000 distinct CDR3 sequences, about 5% of them appearing once. This receptor was obtained from an adult who was a healthcare worker with PCR-confirmed SARS-CoV-2 infection or an uninfected control (not recorded which). The sample was whole blood. J is TRBJ1-1 and V is TRBV28; 7 positions match TRBD1. The CDR3 nucleotides read TGTGCCAGCAGCTACGACAGGGAGGACACTGAAGCTTTCTTT. The encoded protein is CASSYDREDTEAFF.